The subject of this entry is one T cell receptor beta chain. Its antigen is undetermined. As for time point: newly diagnosed, previously untreated cHL patient sample. The data were taken from a study of PD-1 blockade in classical Hodgkin lymphoma. TCRdb's table, derived via immunoSEQ multiplex PCR, lists solely in-frame clones and lacks some. The sample lists some 70,000 clones; roughly 93% were seen once. Study results and limitations: Newly diagnosed patients reportedly had lower baseline TCR diversity than healthy donors. Reasons behind the repertoire differences stay unclear, perhaps disease activity or earlier therapy.

Sequenced input: peripheral blood mononuclear cells (PBMCs). The TCR originated in a human donor with classical Hodgkin lymphoma.

The CDR3 nucleotides read TGTGCCAGCAGCTTAATCCCCAAGCCCAGCACAGATACGCAGTATTTT. It translates to CASSLIPKPSTDTQYF. The V call is TRBV7-2, the J call TRBJ2-3; no firm D call. Germline loops: CDR1 SGHTA, CDR2 FQGNSA. The CDR3 contains 16 residues. V was cut by 2 bases and J by 0 bases, with 12 bases left in between.